Below, one T cell receptor beta chain is given with its context. What it recognizes is unknown. This entry is derived from a study of cytomegalovirus exposure and HLA in healthy donors. Across the study: Later, an analysis reported that the 120 or so validation repertoires had used the same platform as the roughly 680 first-cohort repertoires.

The V and J ends lost 5 bases and 3 bases, in that order; junction bases with no gene match: 8. There are 15 residues in the CDR3. Per germline, CDR1 MNHEY and CDR2 SMNVEV (reference sequence). The table came from immunoSEQ multiplex PCR; TCRdb's copy has only in-frame clones and leaves some out. Of 300,000 to 400,000 clones in the sample, 75% to 90% were seen once. Findings and caveats of the study: Cytomegalovirus-associated TCR beta chains were listed, numbering over 150. According to a later analysis, TCR clusters from the first cohort tended to co-occur in the roughly 110 validation repertoires.

Sequencing input: PBMCs. This sequence joins TRBV27 and TRBJ2-7, with 9 positions matching TRBD1. The TCR comes from a woman between 18 and 29 years old in good health and CMV-seronegative. The CDR3 reads CASSEGQGVIYEQYF. CDR3 nucleotide sequence: TGTGCCAGCAGTGAGGGACAGGGAGTAATCTACGAGCAGTACTTC.